This T cell receptor (beta chain) was identified in a study of blood T cell repertoires in COVID-19. For the study at large: Researchers got acute and convalescent COVID-19 samples from the United States, Italy and Spain. The analysed material was cDNA or gDNA that came from T cells, B-cell-depleted T cells, or PBMCs.

Original handling: Estimates of nucleated cell counts were drawn from the amplification of reference gene primers. Clones were sequenced by immunoSEQ multiplex PCR, and TCRdb holds only the in-frame ones, with some missing. V and J calls and clone size are those listed in that table; D and trimming were worked out from the DNA. The table records about 210,000 clones, 92% of them present only once. Germline V gene lookup returns CDR1 SEHNR and CDR2 FQNEAQ (reference sequence). The CDR3 spans 17 residues. V was clipped by 2 bases and J by 2 bases; unmatched bases: 10. J is TRBJ2-3 and V is TRBV7-9; 7 bases line up with TRBD1. The clonotype comes from a man aged 25-45 years with acute or convalescent COVID-19. The sample taken for sequencing was peripheral blood. CDR3 protein: CASSLRQGPSNTDTQYF. The CDR3, as DNA: TGTGCCAGCAGCTTACGACAGGGACCGAGTAACACAGATACGCAGTATTTT.